Given below is one T cell receptor beta chain in context. Its matching antigen is unknown. The sample is drawn from a study of Ad26.COV2.S vaccination and SARS-CoV-2 variants. Study details: The COV1001 Ad26.COV2.S trial arm included the donor. Dosing was one shot or two shots 56 days apart. Study outcomes and limitations: Recipients of vaccine and of placebo showed similar breadth of their non-spike TCR repertoires. It was vaccine recipients, not placebo recipients, who had the higher spike-specific TCR breadth.

From germline, CDR1 is GTSNPN and CDR2 SVGIG (reference sequence). The CDR3 consists of 15 residues. V shed 3 bases and J 3 bases; nucleotides not matched to a gene: 8. Sequencing was performed with immunoSEQ multiplex PCR; in TCRdb, only in-frame clones are kept and a portion is missing. The table has 510,000 or so clones, around nine tenths seen once. The treatment: about 20 received Ad26.COV2.S at low or high dose, single or two shots; about five received placebo; per-sample allocation not given. All samples were drawn on day 63, counting from the first vaccine or placebo injection. The sample in question was peripheral blood, obtained in a trial of Ad26.COV2.S vaccine versus placebo. This TCR derives from a person between 18 and 65 years old who received the Ad26.COV2.S COVID-19 vaccine or a placebo. V gene TRBV30 combines with J gene TRBJ2-3; 8 bases agree with TRBD1. The CDR3 sequence is CAWRTGAFITDTQYF. The DNA for the CDR3 is TGTGCCTGGAGGACAGGGGCCTTTATTACAGATACGCAGTATTTT. The full variable domain, with the rest looked up from reference TRBV30 and TRBJ2-3, is SQTIHQWPATLVQPVGSPLSLECTVEGTSNPNLYWYRQAAGRGLQLLFYSVGIGQISSEVPQNLSASRPQDRQFILSSKKLLLSDSGFYLCAWRTGAFITDTQYFGPGTRLTVL.